The following is a T cell receptor (beta chain) sequence with its context. From the 5' RACE reads, TCRdb called clonotypes with MiXCR, one entry per CDR3 protein. The sample has roughly 94,000 distinct CDR3 sequences, more than 7.5% seen once. The sample belongs to a study of T cells after yellow fever vaccination. Study-level points and caveats: Abundant bulk-population clonotypes could contaminate the FACS-sorted repertoires. A faster peak, day 5 versus 15, was reached by the weaker secondary response. Researchers noted that a small share of clonotypes showed up in both CD4 and CD8 compartments. Reappearing after the booster were most of the clones from primary vaccination (roughly 96% CD4, 75% to 90% CD8).

This clonotype originated in a man between 18 and 29 years old who received the YFV17D yellow fever vaccine. The sample consisted of CD8+ T cells not binding an NS4B(214-222) dextramer, sorted from PBMCs, taken around 15 days after the first yellow fever vaccination.

The DNA for the CDR3 is TGCGCCAGCAGCCGCACAGGGGGTGCTGAAGATACGCAGTATTTT. Translating gives CASSRTGGAEDTQYF. This chain uses TRBV4-1 with TRBJ2-3, with 8 bases identical to TRBD1. CDR1 MGHRA and CDR2 YSYEKL come from the germline V gene. J lost 5 bases, V lost 4 bases, and 8 bases had no gene match. This CDR3 is built from 15 residues.